The 2 T cell receptor beta chains below all came from one sample that was sequenced in a study of shared clonotypes between healthy human individuals. Only in-frame clones appear in the TCRdb table, and some are missing; sequencing was by immunoSEQ multiplex PCR. The sample has roughly 2.2 million clones, 92% seen once. Sequencing input: naive CD4+ T cells from PBMCs. Subset specified: CD45RA+ positively selected. The receptors were gathered from a man younger than 35 in good health. Some clones in this sample may be carry-over from other donors' samples.

The rearrangement uses TRBV4-1 and TRBJ1-3, with D possibly TRBD1 on 5 matching bases. The CDR3 covers 16 residues. The germline CDR1 and CDR2 sequences are MGHRA and YSYEKL. V lost 1 base to trimming and J lost 8 bases, with 18 bases between them. Here the CDR3 DNA reads TGCGCCAGCAGCCAAGGGGGTGCAGGGAGGGTTGACACCATATATTTT. This sequence encodes CASSQGGAGRVDTIYF.

The chain joins TRBV19 to TRBJ1-2; D ambiguous. There are 11 residues in the CDR3. The germline V gene has CDR1 LNHDA and CDR2 SQIVND (reference sequence). Trimming took off 9 bases at V and 8 bases at J, with 13 bases between the two ends. CDR3 nucleotides: TGTGCCAGCCGCTATTTGGGGGGCTACACCTTC. Its protein is CASRYLGGYTF.